This T cell receptor beta chain was documented in a study of shared T cell receptors in the human thymus. Trimming took off 11 bases at V and 1 base at J, with 17 bases between the two ends. The V gene's germline CDR1 is SNHLY and CDR2 FYNNEI. The length of the CDR3 is 14 residues. This table comes from immunoSEQ multiplex PCR, and its TCRdb copy is limited to in-frame clones, with some not included. This table has around 730,000 clones, roughly 85% appearing once. The same data also went into a second study, on human thymus T cells.

The genes are TRBV2 and TRBJ1-1, with D possibly TRBD1 on 6 matching bases. Sequencing input: thymocytes. This sequence was found in a girl under three years old with a congenital heart defect. The CDR3 loop reads CAARDTSKNTEAFF. In nucleotides, the CDR3 is TGTGCCGCCCGGGACACCAGTAAGAACACTGAAGCTTTCTTT.